A single sample gave rise to the 30 T cell receptor beta chains below, sequenced in a study of CD8 T cells in ankylosing spondylitis. TCRdb analysed the 5' RACE reads with MiXCR anew, one entry per CDR3 protein. The sample lists some 200,000 distinct CDR3 sequences; roughly 13% were seen once. The sample consisted of blood, either unsorted or a sorted T cell fraction (not recorded which). These receptors were collected from a male donor with ankylosing spondylitis or in good health (not recorded which).

This clonotype was recorded at least ten times. V and J are TRBV12-3 or TRBV12-4 and TRBJ2-1, with D unresolved. Trimming left V 8 bases short and J 2 bases short, with 13 bases between. This CDR3 is built from 14 residues. CDR3 sequence: CASARSNPYNEQFF. For the CDR3, the DNA is TGTGCCAGCGCCCGGAGTAACCCCTACAATGAGCAGTTCTTC.

This clonotype has just a few counts. J is TRBJ2-7 and V is TRBV5-1, with a tentative D call TRBD2 (6 bases). CDR3 length: 14 amino acids. CDR1 is SGHRS, CDR2 YFSETQ, per germline. V lost 0 bases, J lost 4 bases, and 11 bases lay in between. CDR3 nucleotides: TGCGCCAGCAGCTTGGGCTGGGCGGGGTACGAGCAGTACTTC. Its translation is CASSLGWAGYEQYF.

This clonotype was counted only a few times. The chain joins TRBV12-3 or TRBV12-4 to TRBJ2-1, with D possibly being TRBD1 or TRBD2 (6 bases each). This CDR3 contains 14 residues. V was trimmed by 3 bases and J by 10 bases, leaving 16 bases between them. CDR3 nucleotide sequence: TGTGCCAGCAGTTTGCGAAGGGGGGTTGGGGAGCAGTTCTTC. It specifies CASSLRRGVGEQFF.

Comments on this clonotype: This may be a read error, as it is one base from a much larger clone. The CDR3 is CASIPDSNSCEQYF. The DNA of the CDR3 is TGCGCCAGCATTCCGGACAGCAACTCCTGCGAGCAGTACTTC. This chain connects TRBV5-1 to TRBJ2-7; TRBD1 is a possible D gene (6 bases). The CDR3 has 14 residues. The germline gives CDR1 SGHRS, CDR2 YFSETQ.

V and J are TRBV5-1 and TRBJ1-2; the match to TRBD1 covers 7 bases. The V gene end was trimmed by 2 bases and the J gene end by 0 bases; junction bases not matched to a gene: 7. This CDR3 has 16 residues. Germline V lookup: CDR1 SGHRS, CDR2 YFSETQ. The DNA for the CDR3 is TGCGCCAGCAGCTTTTCCTCAGGGGGAGCTAACTATGGCTACACCTTC. The encoded protein is CASSFSSGGANYGYTF.

This clonotype was observed a handful of times. The genes are TRBV4-1 and TRBJ2-2; no clear D. Germline lookup yields CDR1 MGHRA and CDR2 YSYEKL. The CDR3 has 14 amino acids. Trimming removed 4 bases from V and 4 bases from J, with 10 bases in between. CDR3 sequence: CASSPTTVTGELFF. In nucleotides, the CDR3 is TGCGCCAGCAGCCCAACAACAGTCACCGGGGAGCTGTTTTTT.

This clonotype showed up just a few times. The chain is built from TRBV4-2 and TRBJ2-7; D is perhaps TRBD1 (5 bases). CDR3 length: 14 amino acids. Looked up from germline, CDR1 is LGHNA and CDR2 is YNFKEQ. The ends were cut back, 0 bases at V and 4 bases at J, with 10 bases in the middle. The CDR3 nucleotides are TGTGCCAGCAGCCAAGAACTCAGGGTTTACGAGCAGTACTTC. It encodes CASSQELRVYEQYF.

The rearrangement uses TRBV29-1 and TRBJ2-2; D call uncertain. V shed 0 bases and J shed 5 bases, with 7 bases lying between them. Germline CDR1 SQVTM, CDR2 ANQGSEA. The CDR3 has 13 residues. CDR3 amino acids: CSVEDGWTGELFF. The CDR3, as DNA: TGCAGCGTTGAAGATGGGTGGACCGGGGAGCTGTTTTTT.

Concerning this clonotype: Because the CDR3's place on the DNA is in doubt, the DNA is left out and the CDR3 is given as listed by TCRdb. The V and J genes are TRBV7-9 and TRBJ2-5. The germline CDR1 and CDR2 sequences are SEHNR and FQNEAQ (reference sequence). The CDR3 totals 14 residues, both ends included. The CDR3 sequence is CASSSTLGWETQYF.

Only a few counts were recorded for this clonotype. The rearrangement joins TRBV4-1 to TRBJ1-2; TRBD1 matches at 7 bases. The germline V gene has CDR1 MGHRA and CDR2 YSYEKL. Trimming removed 4 bases from V and 0 bases from J; junction bases left unmatched: 5. This CDR3 has 15 amino acids. The CDR3, as DNA: TGCGCCAGCAGCCCCCGGGACAGAGCTAACTATGGCTACACCTTC. Protein product: CASSPRDRANYGYTF.

This clonotype was picked up many times. The V call is TRBV12-3 or TRBV12-4, the J call TRBJ2-7, with 11 bases that match TRBD2. CDR3 size: 13 residues. The J segment lost 4 bases and the V segment lost 6 bases, leaving 2 bases of the junction unmatched. The chain's CDR3 is CASSGTSGYEQYF. In DNA form, the CDR3 reads TGTGCCAGCAGCGGGACTAGCGGTTACGAGCAGTACTTC.

This clonotype was seen more than once but under ten times. The rearrangement joins TRBV9 to TRBJ1-4; no definite D call. V dropped 0 bases and J dropped 0 bases, with 9 bases sitting between them. CDR3 size: 16 residues. From germline, CDR1 is SGDLS and CDR2 YYNGEE. CDR3 in DNA: TGTGCCAGCAGCGTAGATTGGGCAGCAACTAATGAAAAACTGTTTTTT. This encodes CASSVDWAATNEKLFF. Full variable domain (remainder filled in from reference TRBV9 and TRBJ1-4): DSGVTQTPKHLITATGQRVTLRCSPRSGDLSVYWYQQSLDQGLQFLIQYYNGEERAKGNILERFSAQQFPDLHSELNLSSLELGDSALYFCASSVDWAATNEKLFFGSGTQLSVL.

This chain connects TRBV21-1 to TRBJ2-7; the DNA was not used to check the table's D call, TRBD1. TRBV21-1 is designated a pseudogene. This CDR3 comprises 18 residues. The CDR3 protein is CASSYQGASGVTGIKQYF. As DNA, the CDR3 is TGTGCCAGCTCTTACCAGGGGGCCTCGGGGGTCACCGGGATTAAGCAGTACTTC.

This clonotype turned up a few times. The V gene is TRBV10-3, the J gene TRBJ2-1; 9 positions match TRBD2. The CDR3 covers 19 residues. The trim removed 3 bases at V and 2 bases at J, leaving 14 bases unmatched. Germline V gene lookup returns CDR1 ENHRY and CDR2 SYGVKD. CDR3 amino acids: CAISEKLSGGLSTYNEQFF. DNA for the CDR3: TGTGCCATCAGTGAAAAACTTAGCGGGGGTCTTTCTACCTACAATGAGCAGTTCTTC.

This clonotype was seen only a few times. CDR3 coding DNA: TGTGCCAGCAGCTTAGACGCGGGCAGGGATTCACCCCTCCACTTT. Protein product: CASSLDAGRDSPLHF. The genes are TRBV7-8 and TRBJ1-6, with D perhaps TRBD1 (5 bases). CDR1 and CDR2 from the germline V gene are SGHVS and FQNEAQ. The CDR3 has 15 amino acids. With 1 base removed from V and 8 bases from J, the gap between germline ends came to 12 bases.

This clonotype was recorded a few times. J is TRBJ2-7 and V is TRBV2; D unresolved. The germline V gene has CDR1 SNHLY and CDR2 FYNNEI. Deletions cut 8 bases from V and 9 bases from J, with 11 bases between. There are 10 residues in the CDR3. CDR3 nucleotides: TGTGCCAGCGGTAATGTCGGGCAGTACTTC. Amino acids: CASGNVGQYF.

This clonotype appeared many times. The chain employs TRBV27 and TRBJ2-3; D is possibly TRBD2 (5 bases). CDR3 length: 15 amino acids. Trimming pared 5 bases from V and 0 bases from J, leaving 12 bases between. CDR1 is MNHEY and CDR2 is SMNVEV in the germline V gene (reference sequence). DNA of the CDR3: TGTGCCAGCAGTCCGTGGACTGGCAGCACAGATACGCAGTATTTT. Protein sequence: CASSPWTGSTDTQYF.

V gene TRBV14 combines with J gene TRBJ2-1, with D unresolved. CDR1 is SGHDN, CDR2 FVKESK, per germline. Trimming removed 4 bases at V and 11 bases at J, with 9 bases between. The CDR3 covers 11 residues. CDR3 sequence: CASSRRLKQFF. CDR3 nucleotides: TGTGCCAGCAGCCGACGTCTTAAGCAGTTCTTC.

The chain is built from TRBV4-2 and TRBJ2-1, with 8 bases that match TRBD2. The CDR3 has 16 amino acids. The junction had 3 bases not matched to a gene; V was cut back by 0 bases and J by 2 bases. Germline values: CDR1 LGHNA, CDR2 YNFKEQ. The CDR3 reads CASSQEAGGTYNEQFF. CDR3 nucleotide sequence: TGTGCCAGCAGCCAAGAGGCGGGGGGAACCTACAATGAGCAGTTCTTC.

This chain joins TRBV20-1 and TRBJ2-1; no clear D. The CDR3 is made up of 15 amino acids. Germline CDR1 is DFQATT and CDR2 is SNEGSKA (reference sequence). V was cut by 3 bases and J by 0 bases, with 12 bases left in between. The CDR3 region has the DNA TGCAGTGCTAGTGGGGTCTTGGGCTCCTACAATGAGCAGTTCTTC. Translated, it gives CSASGVLGSYNEQFF.

The rearrangement uses TRBV2 and TRBJ2-1; D uncertain. CDR3 length: 12 residues. The V gene's germline CDR1 is SNHLY and CDR2 FYNNEI. Trimming left V 7 bases short and J 7 bases short, with 11 bases between. CDR3 DNA sequence: TGTGCCAGCAACCCCCCAGGTAATGAGCAGTTCTTC. Amino acid sequence: CASNPPGNEQFF.

The J gene is TRBJ1-2, the V gene TRBV2, with D tentatively TRBD1 (5 bases). The CDR3 consists of 15 residues. Germline CDR1 and CDR2: SNHLY and FYNNEI. V dropped 1 base and J dropped 5 bases, with 14 bases sitting between them. DNA for the CDR3: TGTGCCAGCAGTGAAGGCGGAGGGGTAGGGTATGGCTACACCTTC. Protein: CASSEGGGVGYGYTF.

The V call is TRBV5-6, the J call TRBJ2-3; no clear D. This CDR3 is 13 amino acids long. The germline gives CDR1 SGHDT, CDR2 YYEEEE. Between the trimmed V and J ends, which lost 0 bases and 5 bases, there was a span of 7 bases. The CDR3: CASSLGWGDTQYF. DNA of the CDR3: TGTGCCAGCAGCTTGGGATGGGGAGATACGCAGTATTTT.

V gene TRBV16 combines with J gene TRBJ2-3; D is ambiguous. The V end lost 0 bases, the J end lost 6 bases, and 4 bases lay between the germline ends. The CDR3 loop spans 12 amino acids. Germline CDR1 KGHSY, CDR2 FQNENV. The CDR3 spells CASSQSEDTQYF. CDR3 bases: TGTGCCAGCAGCCAATCGGAGGATACGCAGTATTTT.

With regard to this clonotype: This could be a read error, since a much larger clone is one nucleotide away. V usage is TRBV29-1 and J usage is TRBJ2-1; 7 bases are a match to TRBD1. This CDR3 spans 12 amino acids. CDR1 is SQVTM and CDR2 is ANQGSEA in the germline V gene. The V segment lost 3 bases and the J segment 12 bases; nucleotides outside the gene matches: 8. This CDR3 reads CSVDTGDIVQFF. Written as DNA, the CDR3 is TGCAGCGTTGACACAGGGGACATTGTGCAGTTCTTC.

A few counts support this clonotype. This chain links TRBV5-1 with TRBJ2-1; 14 positions match TRBD2. The germline V gene has CDR1 SGHRS and CDR2 YFSETQ. The CDR3 runs 17 residues. The V segment lost 2 bases and the J segment 7 bases; nucleotides outside the gene matches: 8. In nucleotides, the CDR3 is TGCGCCAGCAGCTTCGGACTAGCGGGAGGATCGGGGAATGAGCAGTTCTTC. Translation gives CASSFGLAGGSGNEQFF.

The V and J genes are TRBV12-3 or TRBV12-4 and TRBJ2-3; D remains ambiguous. Trimming removed 5 bases at V and 4 bases at J, with 4 bases between. The CDR3 is 11 amino acids. This chain's CDR3 is CASSHADTQYF. In nucleotides, the CDR3 is TGTGCCAGCAGTCATGCAGATACGCAGTATTTT.

The chain couples TRBV29-1 to TRBJ2-6, with 10 positions matching TRBD2. The ends lost 7 bases at V and 4 bases at J; junction bases unmatched: 31. Germline CDR1 is SQVTM and CDR2 is ANQGSEA. The CDR3 has 23 amino acids. The CDR3 nucleotides are TGCAGCGCCTCGGAGGATAGCGGGAGGACTGGGGTCACTAGGGCCTCGGGGGCCAACGTCCTGACTTTC. Translated, it gives CSASEDSGRTGVTRASGANVLTF.

This clonotype was observed a few times. The chain employs TRBV12-3 or TRBV12-4 and TRBJ2-1; maybe TRBD2 (8 bases). V dropped 6 bases and J dropped 6 bases, with 15 bases sitting between them. The CDR3 contains 14 residues. DNA of the CDR3: TGTGCCAGCAGCGGGAGGGGACAGTTCAATGAGCAGTTCTTC. Translated: CASSGRGQFNEQFF.

V gene TRBV11-2 combines with J gene TRBJ2-7; no clear D. The CDR3 is 13 residues long. V lost 6 bases to trimming and J lost 0 bases, with 9 bases between them. Germline CDR1 reads SGHAT; CDR2 reads FQNNGV. In DNA, the CDR3 is TGTGCCAGCAGAGTCTACAGCTCCTACGAGCAGTACTTC. This encodes CASRVYSSYEQYF.